This entry describes one T cell receptor (beta chain). The source of the sample is a study of cytomegalovirus exposure and HLA in healthy donors. This PCR relied on a set of 60 Vbeta primers and 13 Jbeta primers. Generated by immunoSEQ multiplex PCR, the TCRdb table keeps only in-frame clones and is missing some. The table has around 300,000 clones, about four fifths seen once; the top ten hold 2% to 2.5%. Germline assignment: CDR1 GTSNPN and CDR2 SVGIG (reference sequence). This CDR3 comprises 16 residues. Trimming at V came to 1 base and at J to 2 bases, leaving 8 bases not matched to a gene. The TCR sequence derives from a woman between 35 and 50 years old in good health and CMV-seropositive. Material for sequencing was PBMCs. The chain recombines TRBV30 with TRBJ2-1, with 7 bases that match TRBD2. The DNA for the CDR3 is TGTGCCTGGAGTGGGATTAGCGGGCGAACCTACAATGAGCAGTTCTTC. Protein sequence: CAWSGISGRTYNEQFF. Drawing the rest from reference TRBV30 and TRBJ2-1, the complete variable domain is SQTIHQWPATLVQPVGSPLSLECTVEGTSNPNLYWYRQAAGRGLQLLFYSVGIGQISSEVPQNLSASRPQDRQFILSSKKLLLSDSGFYLCAWSGISGRTYNEQFFGPGTRLTVL.